This entry is about one T cell receptor (beta chain). CDR3 length: 16 residues. Germline CDR1 LNHDA, CDR2 SQIVND (reference sequence). The V segment lost 5 bases and the J segment 3 bases; nucleotides outside the gene matches: 12. The data were produced by immunoSEQ multiplex PCR, yet TCRdb's version contains in-frame clones alone and is incomplete. The repertoire includes approximately 20,000 clones, roughly 87% of them detected once, and 7.7% sits in the top ten. The sample originates from a study of T cell changes during pregnancy in multiple sclerosis. Specimen: CD8+ T cells from peripheral blood mononuclear cells, collected after pregnancy. The chain is built from TRBV19 and TRBJ1-1; 7 nucleotides agree with TRBD1. This clonotype was sampled from a female donor with multiple sclerosis, enrolled in a pregnancy study. CDR3 protein: CASSAPPYRGDTEAFF. In DNA, the CDR3 is TGTGCCAGTAGTGCCCCCCCCTACAGGGGTGACACTGAAGCTTTCTTT.